One sample yielded the 24 T cell receptor beta chains listed below, sequenced in a study of shared clonotypes between healthy human individuals. Assay: immunoSEQ multiplex PCR; the TCRdb copy retains only in-frame clones and omits some. In the table there are about 1 million clones, roughly 75% of which are singletons. The material sequenced was memory CD4+ T cells sorted from blood. The subset is: CD45RA-negative fraction. These receptors all come from a young man in good health.

This clone was seen only a few times. The rearrangement uses TRBV19 and TRBJ1-6; TRBD1 aligns across 8 bases. CDR3 size: 17 residues. Germline CDR1 LNHDA, CDR2 SQIVND (reference sequence). V was clipped by 3 bases and J by 6 bases; unmatched bases: 10. CDR3 nucleotide sequence: TGTGCCAGTAGTATTACCCGGACAGGGAGGCTTAATTCACCCCTCCACTTT. Translating gives CASSITRTGRLNSPLHF.

This clone has ten or more counts. The rearrangement joins TRBV6-6 to TRBJ2-7; possibly TRBD1 for D (6 bases). CDR3 length: 13 residues. V was cut by 6 bases and J by 2 bases, with 11 bases left in between. Germline CDR1 reads MNHNY; CDR2 reads SVGAGI (reference sequence). The CDR3 DNA sequence: TGTGCCAGCAGCAGGGGAATGACCTACGAGCAGTACTTC. Translating gives CASSRGMTYEQYF.

The rearrangement links TRBV19 to TRBJ1-3, with D uncertain. CDR3 length: 14 residues. V was cut by 10 bases and J by 0 bases, with 13 bases left in between. The germline V gene has CDR1 LNHDA and CDR2 SQIVND (reference sequence). CDR3: CATSDRSSGNTIYF. CDR3 coding DNA: TGTGCCACGTCAGACCGCAGCTCTGGAAACACCATATATTTT.

The chain couples TRBV9 to TRBJ1-2; TRBD1 aligns across 9 bases. The CDR3 sequence is 15 residues long. Germline CDR1 and CDR2: SGDLS and YYNGEE. V lost 3 bases and J lost 7; bases outside the gene matches: 10. The CDR3 is CASSGIGTGRAGYTF. The DNA of the CDR3 is TGTGCCAGCAGCGGGATCGGGACAGGGAGGGCTGGCTACACCTTC.

This clone came up a few times. The rearrangement links TRBV29-1 to TRBJ2-7; no reliable D call. There are 16 residues in the CDR3. Germline lookup yields CDR1 SQVTM and CDR2 ANQGSEA. V lost 6 bases and J 2 bases, leaving 23 bases between the germline ends. The CDR3 DNA sequence: TGCAGCGTCGTCGGAGAGGCGAAAATTCTGCCCTACGAGCAGTACTTC. Protein product: CSVVGEAKILPYEQYF.

This chain joins TRBV11-3 and TRBJ1-1, with TRBD1 identical over 7 bases. Trimming cost V 2 bases and J 4 bases; bases outside gene matches: 4. Germline assignment: CDR1 SGHNT and CDR2 YENEEA. The CDR3 totals 14 residues. This CDR3 reads CASSLTGEGTEAFF. CDR3 nucleotide sequence: TGTGCCAGCAGCTTAACAGGGGAAGGCACTGAAGCTTTCTTT.

The table lists this clone with a few counts. This sequence joins TRBV7-9 and TRBJ2-4, with a weak D call TRBD1 (6 bases). Trimming left V 5 bases short and J 0 bases short, with 14 bases between. The CDR3 loop spans 16 amino acids. Germline CDR1 SEHNR, CDR2 FQNEAQ (reference sequence). CDR3 residues: CASSNGQSQAKNIQYF. The CDR3 coding sequence is TGTGCCAGCAGCAACGGACAGAGCCAAGCCAAAAACATTCAGTACTTC.

The chain carries TRBV4-2 and TRBJ1-2, with 8 bases identical to TRBD1. This CDR3 comprises 14 residues. Germline loops: CDR1 LGHNA, CDR2 YNFKEQ. V lost 4 bases, J lost 3 bases, and 4 bases stayed unmatched. The CDR3 loop is CASSLAGGDYGYTF. The CDR3 region has the DNA TGTGCCAGCAGCCTGGCAGGGGGCGACTATGGCTACACCTTC.

This clone was detected only a few times. The CDR3 DNA reads as TGTGCCAGCAGCTTGGGGTCAGGGAACACTGAAGCTTTCTTT. Translated, it gives CASSLGSGNTEAFF. The chain couples TRBV5-4 to TRBJ1-1; D gene uncertain. V was shortened by 0 bases and J by 1 base, with 7 bases between the two germline ends. This CDR3 comprises 14 residues. Germline values: CDR1 SGHNT, CDR2 YYREEE (reference sequence).

This clone appeared a few times. This CDR3 is also generated by other DNA sequences in the sample. V and J are TRBV7-2 and TRBJ2-5; unclear D gene. This CDR3 is 15 amino acids long. The germline V gene has CDR1 SGHTA and CDR2 FQGNSA. The germline V and J ends were trimmed by 1 base and 3 bases, with 12 bases remaining between them. Here the CDR3 reads CASSLVGRTEETQYF. Here the CDR3 DNA reads TGTGCCAGCAGCTTAGTTGGCAGGACCGAAGAGACCCAGTACTTC.

The CDR3 is CASSRISSYEQYF. The DNA of the CDR3 is TGCGCCAGCAGCCGAATTAGCTCCTACGAGCAGTACTTC. The chain is built from TRBV10-2 and TRBJ2-7; D not resolved. Trimming shortened V by 6 bases and J by 0 bases, and 9 bases separated the two germline ends. Looked up from germline, CDR1 is WSHSY and CDR2 is SAAADI. The CDR3 covers 13 residues.

This clone showed up just a few times. The chain couples TRBV5-8 to TRBJ1-1, with 8 nucleotides matching TRBD1. Germline CDR1 SGHTS, CDR2 YDEGEE. This CDR3 contains 17 residues. Trimming took 4 bases from V and 5 from J; bases not matched to a gene: 16. The CDR3 reads CASSPLSPGQGETEAFF. DNA for the CDR3: TGTGCCAGCAGCCCCTTAAGTCCCGGACAGGGAGAAACTGAAGCTTTCTTT.

The chain links TRBV7-9 to TRBJ1-1; D possibly corresponds to TRBD1 (6 bases). V dropped 8 bases and J dropped 5 bases, with 18 bases sitting between them. The CDR3 is made up of 14 amino acids. The germline V gene has CDR1 SEHNR and CDR2 FQNEAQ (reference sequence). CDR3 bases: TGTGCCAGCTCCCTCTCGCAGGGGAGGACTGAAGCTTTCTTT. Encoded protein: CASSLSQGRTEAFF.

This chain joins TRBV5-1 and TRBJ1-1; 7 bases match TRBD1. Germline V lookup: CDR1 SGHRS, CDR2 YFSETQ. With 2 bases clipped from V and 4 bases from J, the junction kept 2 bases outside the gene matches. This CDR3 is built from 13 residues. CDR3 in amino acids: CASSFRQGTEAFF. In DNA form, the CDR3 reads TGCGCCAGCAGCTTTAGACAGGGCACTGAAGCTTTCTTT.

The rearrangement uses TRBV19 and TRBJ2-1; 8 positions agree with TRBD2. Germline assignment: CDR1 LNHDA and CDR2 SQIVND (reference sequence). J was trimmed by 4 bases and V by 7 bases; bases with no gene match: 12. The CDR3 runs 16 residues. The CDR3 is CASTTTWTSRYNEQFF. CDR3 DNA sequence: TGTGCCAGTACTACGACTTGGACTAGCCGATACAATGAGCAGTTCTTC.

The chain is built from TRBV18 and TRBJ2-7; TRBD1 is a possible D gene (6 bases). Trimming removed 3 bases at V and 6 bases at J, with 12 bases between. This CDR3 is 13 amino acids long. Germline assignment: CDR1 KGHSH and CDR2 LQKENI. The CDR3, as DNA: TGTGCCAGCTCACCGGATGGGGGCCCCGAGCAGTACTTC. Amino acids: CASSPDGGPEQYF. The full variable domain, with the rest looked up from reference TRBV18 and TRBJ2-7, is NAGVMQNPRHLVRRRGQEARLRCSPMKGHSHVYWYRQLPEEGLKFMVYLQKENIIDESGMPKERFSAEFPKEGPSILRIQQVVRGDSAAYFCASSPDGGPEQYFGPGTRLTVT.

V gene TRBV4-3 combines with J gene TRBJ1-3; D remains unclear. Germline V gives CDR1 LGHNA, CDR2 YSLEER. The CDR3 is 14 residues long. Trimming left V 0 bases short and J 2 bases short, with 5 bases between. As DNA, the CDR3 is TGCGCCAGCAGCCAAGAGTCTACTGGAAACACCATATATTTT. It encodes CASSQESTGNTIYF.

This sequence joins TRBV5-4 and TRBJ2-7, with D possibly matching TRBD1 (6 bases). Deletions cut 4 bases from V and 3 bases from J, with 14 bases between. Germline V lookup: CDR1 SGHNT, CDR2 YYREEE (reference sequence). The CDR3 is 14 residues long. CDR3 sequence: CASSASLQGYEQYF. CDR3 sequence (DNA): TGTGCCAGCAGCGCCTCCTTACAGGGCTACGAGCAGTACTTC.

This clone has a single count. The V and J genes are TRBV27 and TRBJ2-1; D is unresolved. Trimming pared 5 bases from V and 3 bases from J, leaving 14 bases between. The germline CDR1 and CDR2 sequences are MNHEY and SMNVEV (reference sequence). CDR3 length: 15 amino acids. In DNA form, the CDR3 reads TGTGCCAGCAGTCCCTTCGGCACGGGCTACAATGAGCAGTTCTTC. As protein: CASSPFGTGYNEQFF.

A note on this clone: Other DNA sequences in the sample encode the same CDR3. The chain is built from TRBV6-1 and TRBJ2-7; TRBD1 agrees at 12 bases. Germline V gene data show CDR1 as MNHNS and CDR2 as SASEGT. V trimming: 9 bases; J trimming: 0 bases; junction bases outside the gene matches: 3. CDR3 length: 14 amino acids. The CDR3 bases are TGTGCCAGTAAGGGACAGGGGGCCTCCTACGAGCAGTACTTC. Translating gives CASKGQGASYEQYF.

This rearrangement joins TRBV7-6 to TRBJ2-2; no definite D call. The CDR3 has 12 amino acids. V was cut by 9 bases and J by 0 bases, with 5 bases left in between. The V gene's germline CDR1 is SGHVS and CDR2 FNYEAQ. CDR3 region: CASQANTGELFF. The CDR3 nucleotides read TGTGCCAGTCAGGCGAACACCGGGGAGCTGTTTTTT.

Remarks on this clone: Since a far larger clone is one base different, this is likely a read error. Other DNA sequences in this specimen translate into the identical CDR3. The chain is built from TRBV9 and TRBJ2-2; D gene unclear. Germline CDR1 is SGDLS and CDR2 is YYNGEE. The CDR3 sequence is 12 residues long. V was clipped by 4 bases and J by 3 bases, with 4 bases between them. CDR3 residues: CASSSYTGELFF. In nucleotides, the CDR3 is TGTGCCAGCAGCTCCTACACCGGGGAGCTGTTTTTT.

The chain joins TRBV6-1 to TRBJ2-7, with 7 positions matching TRBD1. V was pared by 5 bases and J by 5 bases, with 9 bases of the junction left unmatched. Germline V gene lookup returns CDR1 MNHNS and CDR2 SASEGT. The CDR3 is 14 residues long. The CDR3 DNA sequence: TGTGCCAGCAGTCAAGGGGGCAGGGTGGACGAGCAGTACTTC. Its translation: CASSQGGRVDEQYF.

J is TRBJ2-1 and V is TRBV5-6; D is unclear. The length of the CDR3 is 15 residues. Germline V CDR1 and CDR2: SGHDT, YYEEEE. Trimming removed 4 bases at V and 0 bases at J, with 11 bases between. CDR3 sequence (DNA): TGTGCCAGCAGCCGGGCGGCCAGCTCCTACAATGAGCAGTTCTTC. Protein sequence: CASSRAASSYNEQFF. Filled out from reference TRBV5-6 and TRBJ2-1, the complete variable domain reads DAGVTQSPTHLIKTRGQQVTLRCSPKSGHDTVSWYQQALGQGPQFIFQYYEEEERQRGNFPDRFSGHQFPNYSSELNVNALLLGDSALYLCASSRAASSYNEQFFGPGTRLTVL.